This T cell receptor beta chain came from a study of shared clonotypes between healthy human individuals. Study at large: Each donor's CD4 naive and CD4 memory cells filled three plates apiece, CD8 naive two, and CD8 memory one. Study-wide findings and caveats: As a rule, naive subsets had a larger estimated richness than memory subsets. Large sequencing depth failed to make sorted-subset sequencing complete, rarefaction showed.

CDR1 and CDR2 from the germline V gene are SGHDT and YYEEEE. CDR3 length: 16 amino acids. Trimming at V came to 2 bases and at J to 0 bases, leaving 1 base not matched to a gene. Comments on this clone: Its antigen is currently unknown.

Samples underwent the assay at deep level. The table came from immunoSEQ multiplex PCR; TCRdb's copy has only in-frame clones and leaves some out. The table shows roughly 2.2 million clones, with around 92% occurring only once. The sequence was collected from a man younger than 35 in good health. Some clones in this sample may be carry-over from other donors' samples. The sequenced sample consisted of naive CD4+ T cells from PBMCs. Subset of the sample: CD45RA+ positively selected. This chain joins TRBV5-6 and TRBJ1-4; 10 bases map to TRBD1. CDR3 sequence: CASSFGQGATNEKLFF. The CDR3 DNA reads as TGTGCCAGCAGCTTTGGACAGGGGGCAACTAATGAAAAACTGTTTTTT.